This TCR beta chain was sequenced in a study of T cells in Graves' hyperthyroidism and ophthalmopathy (dated by TCRdb to between 2018 and 2020). Broadly, across the study: Peripheral blood was collected at initial diagnosis, before any treatment. An independent validation cohort of around 19 hyperthyroidism patients and about 16 patients who later progressed to ophthalmopathy tested prospective prediction of ophthalmopathy. The paper reports TCR Vbeta CDR3 sequencing of more than 120 peripheral blood samples: under 45 ophthalmopathy, fewer than 85 hyperthyroidism and about 17 progressor patients. To identify TCR V-J signatures that set the groups apart, the researchers used a discovery cohort of about a hundred patients, made up of 43 with Graves' ophthalmopathy and approximately 57 with stable Graves' hyperthyroidism. After blood sampling, hyperthyroidism patients were treated with methimazole at a starting dose of 30 mg daily, and ophthalmopathy patients were treated with high-dose intravenous methylprednisolone. The 100 or so discovery patients were randomly split 7:3 into training and test sets. Thyroid tissue and blood T-cell repertoires from more than five Graves' hyperthyroidism patients were also compared in the study. What the research found in general, with its limitations: During validation, the model predicted progression to ophthalmopathy a median of roughly 7.1 months ahead of onset, with around 70% sensitivity and 72.22% specificity. Most expanded thyroid clonotypes (frequency above 0.001) were also found in blood, which suggests that blood repertoires may mirror thyroid immune responses. In cross-validation, a model built on a 13 V-J signature told ophthalmopathy apart from stable hyperthyroidism with 85% to 90% sensitivity and around 84% specificity, and in testing the same model reached 80%/75%. Sample size was not statistically predetermined, and investigators were not blinded to group allocation.

Taken from cysteine to phenylalanine, the CDR3 has 19 residues. Only the CDR3 portion is preserved as DNA: 57 bases, with reading frame beginning at the first base. Based on the germline V gene, the CDR1 and CDR2 sequences are SGHVS and FNYEAQ. Trimming leaves V shorter by 0 bases and J shorter by 7 bases, with the junction holding 15 bases beyond the gene matches. Hyperthyroidism patients were newly diagnosed, with disease duration under 2 months, and aged 18 to 65 years. Patients with uncontrolled infections, other autoimmune diseases, pregnancy or lactation were excluded. Clinical symptoms, serum thyroxine and TRAb, thyroid ultrasound, and orbital computed tomography formed the basis for the diagnoses. Blood from progressor patients was drawn when they were first diagnosed with hyperthyroidism, before any ophthalmopathy symptoms appeared. Ficoll-Paque density gradient centrifugation was used to isolate PBMCs from around 10 ml of fresh peripheral blood. Progressor patients were first diagnosed with Graves' hyperthyroidism and then developed ophthalmopathy during follow-up. Total RNA was extracted using Trizol reagent, and RNA quality was assessed on an Agilent 2100 Bioanalyzer.

Points on this clonotype: The antigen it recognizes is unknown. The sample holds no much larger clone one base away, and base qualities are not on file.

The TCR beta CDR3 regions were amplified from the RNA transcripts. The TCR CDR3 was subjected to a first round of RT-PCR using the HTBI primer set and the Qiagen OneStep RT-PCR kit. A second multiplex PCR round built the libraries, followed by size selection and purification. Libraries were sequenced paired-end with 100 bp reads on an Illumina HiSeq2000. The paper's processing steps were these. SOAPnuke was used to process the raw data, removing reads that contained adapters or uncalled bases, had a mean Phred below 15, or lacked an exact match to the constant primer or identifier. High-quality paired reads were merged with COPE v1.2.5, and unique nucleotide sequences were defined as clonotypes. MiTCR v1.1 was used to align the clonotypes against IMGT TRBV, TRBD and TRBJ reference segments. Only V-J combinations with frequency above 0.0001, covering 98% to 99.2% of repertoires, were analysed. A TCS score was defined as the ratio between F50 (clonal expansion) and ExV (chaos), using BLOSUM62-based TCRdist between CDR3 peptides within each V-J. Welch's t-statistics and random forest reduced fewer than 550 V-J features to 10 to 15, which were used in a naive Bayes classifier (R e1071). TCRdb applied fastp at Q25 and MiXCR to the public reads, then kept only in-frame beta chains. Every distinct CDR3 protein forms one entry, paired with its most common genes and DNA. TCRdb's processing, not the study's, gives the V and J calls here. The sample table lists 300,000 to 450,000 distinct CDR3 sequences, around 14% of them with a count of one. The top ten hold about a quarter of the sample.

The specimen was blood. The source is a woman under 30 with Graves' hyperthyroidism that later progressed to Graves' ophthalmopathy. This chain joins TRBV7-6 to TRBJ2-1, with 10 bases aligning to TRBD2. The DNA sequence follows: TGTGCCAGCAGCTTAGCTTCGCTAGCGGGAGCCCCCAAATGGAATGAGCAGTTCTTC. Its coded protein is CASSLASLAGAPKWNEQFF.